The text below deals with one TCR beta chain. What it binds is not known. These data are taken from a study of glioma-infiltrating T cells after dendritic cell vaccination. Study-level information: Dendritic cell vaccination trial patients had either newly diagnosed or recurrent glioblastoma. Patients received autologous tumor lysate-pulsed dendritic cell vaccination between the early 2000s and the early 2010s.

Notes on the study in general: Higher TCR clonality did not directly relate to longer survival.

CDR3 length equals 13 residues. CDR1 is MNHEY and CDR2 is SMNVEV in the germline V gene (reference sequence). V lost 3 bases and J lost 4, with 9 bases in between. Primers: 60 V beta forward and 13 J beta reverse. Clones were read by immunoSEQ multiplex PCR, and TCRdb kept only the in-frame ones, dropping some. This sample carries tens of thousands of clones, under 90% of them seen once, and the ten largest clones take just under 9%. Time point: after dendritic cell vaccination, including at tumor progression/relapse. The TCR comes from a human donor with glioblastoma. The chain is built from TRBV27 and TRBJ1-2, with D possibly being TRBD1 (5 bases). Sequences were derived from blood, sampled after dendritic cell vaccination. The DNA for the CDR3 is TGTGCCAGCAGTTTCCAGGGATCCTATGGCTACACCTTC. Protein product: CASSFQGSYGYTF.